Listed below are T cell receptor beta chains from one sample, sequenced in a study of blood T cell repertoires in COVID-19. Only in-frame clones appear in the TCRdb table, and some are missing; sequencing was by immunoSEQ multiplex PCR. The table shows tens of thousands of clones, with around 79% occurring only once. The specimen was peripheral blood. These TCRs come from a woman aged 70-85 years with acute or convalescent COVID-19. CDR3s include the opening cysteine and the closing phenylalanine or tryptophan. Fields, in order: J gene, CDR3 length, V gene, D gene, clone size, CDR3 DNA, CDR3 protein. A D gene is named only where the DNA matches it firmly. Not every row has a clone size; where given, it reads once, few, many or a size class.

TRBJ1-2 12 TRBV15 . . TGTGCCACCAGCAGAGAAGGGGCTATTATCGCCTTC CATSREGAIIAF
TRBJ2-6 16 TRBV7-9 . . TGTGCCAGCAGCTCCCGACATCGCTCTGGGGCCAACGTCCTGACTTTC CASSSRHRSGANVLTF
TRBJ1-5 13 TRBV28 . . TGTGCCAGCAGTCGGGGTCCGAGTCAGCCCCAGCATTTT CASSRGPSQPQHF
TRBJ1-4 15 TRBV6-4 . . TGTGCCAGCAGTGACTCGAGTGGGGGGAAGAGGGAACTGTTTTTT CASSDSSGGKRELFF
TRBJ2-7 15 TRBV5-4 TRBD1 . TGTGCCAGCAGCCGGGATGGGACAGGGGTTAACGAGCAGTACTTC CASSRDGTGVNEQYF
TRBJ1-5 16 TRBV7-8 TRBD1 . TGTGCCAGCAGCTTACGACAGGGCGATAGCAATCAGCCCCAGCATTTT CASSLRQGDSNQPQHF
TRBJ2-1 16 TRBV13 TRBD1 . TGTGCCAGCAGCTATTTCGGGACAGGGGGCTACAATGAGCAGTTCTTC CASSYFGTGGYNEQFF
TRBJ1-5 15 TRBV7-2 . once TGTGCCAGCAGCGCACAACAGGGAAGCAATCAGCCCCAGCATTTT CASSAQQGSNQPQHF
TRBJ2-1 12 TRBV19 . . TGTGCCAGTAGTATCCGAGGAGATGAGCAGTTCTTC CASSIRGDEQFF
TRBJ2-5 15 TRBV5-1 . once TGCGCCAGCAGCTTTCGGGGGACTGACCAAGAGACCCAGTACTTC CASSFRGTDQETQYF
TRBJ1-1 10 TRBV20-1 . . TGCAGTCTCTCCCGGGCTGAAGCTTTCTTT CSLSRAEAFF
TRBJ1-6 12 TRBV6-5 . few TGTGCCAGCGGGTTGGGCTGGTCGACCCTCCACTTT CASGLGWSTLHF
TRBJ2-5 15 TRBV7-9 . . TGTGCCAGCAGCCCGGGGGGACATACACAAGAGACCCAGTACTTC CASSPGGHTQETQYF
TRBJ2-1 15 TRBV11-1 . . TGTGCCAGCAGCTTAGACAGGGGAGGATACAATGAGCAGTTCTTC CASSLDRGGYNEQFF
TRBJ1-1 13 TRBV6-5 . . TGTGCCAGCAGTTTAGCGGGGAGCACTGAAGCTTTCTTT CASSLAGSTEAFF
TRBJ1-1 13 TRBV27 . . TGTGCCAGCAGCCGCCCGGGGGGGACTGAAGCTTTCTTT CASSRPGGTEAFF
TRBJ2-5 16 TRBV6-2/TRBV6-3 . . TGTGCCAGCAGTTTCACTTCAGTGGGACAACCGGAGACCCAGTACTTC CASSFTSVGQPETQYF
TRBJ2-5 16 TRBV14 TRBD1 . TGTGCCAGCAGCCCTAACGGACAGGGGTTCCGAGAGACCCAGTACTTC CASSPNGQGFRETQYF
TRBJ2-2 14 TRBV7-9 . once TGTGCCAGCAGCTTAGACGGTAACACCGGGGAGCTGTTTTTT CASSLDGNTGELFF
TRBJ1-1 12 TRBV28 . . TGTGCCAGCAGCTTTACGGGGGCTGAAGCTTTCTTT CASSFTGAEAFF
TRBJ1-6 15 TRBV19 TRBD1 . TGTGCCAGTAGTGGCCGGGACAGGGGTGATTCACCCCTCCACTTT CASSGRDRGDSPLHF
TRBJ2-3 17 TRBV5-1 TRBD2 . TGCGCCAGCAGCTTGGGGGATAGCGGGCCCCGCACAGATACGCAGTATTTT CASSLGDSGPRTDTQYF
TRBJ1-1 13 TRBV29-1 TRBD1 . TGCAGCGCTGAACAGGGGGCAAGGACTGAAGCTTTCTTT CSAEQGARTEAFF
TRBJ2-1 13 TRBV11-3 . . TGTGCCAGCAGCTTAGGAGGGTTTGGGAAGCAGTTCTTC CASSLGGFGKQFF
TRBJ2-3 16 TRBV11-1 TRBD1 . TGTGCCAGCAGCTTAATCGGGACAGGGCCCACAGATACGCAGTATTTT CASSLIGTGPTDTQYF
TRBJ1-2 17 TRBV7-8 . . TGTGCCAGCAGCCCTCGGCGTAGAGAGGGTCGGGCCTATGGCTACACCTTC CASSPRRREGRAYGYTF
TRBJ2-5 17 TRBV12-5 . . TGTGCTAGTGGTTTGGTAATGAGAGGGACACAACAAGAGACCCAGTACTTC CASGLVMRGTQQETQYF
TRBJ1-3 13 TRBV12-3/TRBV12-4 . . TGTGCCAGCCACAGGGACCCAGGAAACACCATATATTTT CASHRDPGNTIYF
TRBJ2-4 16 TRBV12-2 . . TGTGCAAGTCGCTTAACACTAGCGGGTTCCAAAAACATTCAGTACTTC CASRLTLAGSKNIQYF
TRBJ1-1 16 TRBV3-1/TRBV3-2 . . TGTGCCAGCAGCCAAGGAAAGGGGCTGTCGAACACTGAAGCTTTCTTT CASSQGKGLSNTEAFF
TRBJ1-4 14 TRBV5-4 TRBD1 few TGTGCCAGCAGCCGCGGGACAGGGGGCGAAAAACTGTTTTTT CASSRGTGGEKLFF
TRBJ2-2 15 TRBV7-2 TRBD1 . TGTGCCAGCAGCTTGGGACAGGTGAACACCGGGGAGCTGTTTTTT CASSLGQVNTGELFF
TRBJ2-2 15 TRBV30 . . TGTGCCTGGATGGAGGAGGGACGCGGCACCGGGGAGCTGTTTTTT CAWMEEGRGTGELFF
TRBJ2-2 14 TRBV19 . few TGTGCCAGTAGTATAGACAGGGGCCCCGGGGAGCTGTTTTTT CASSIDRGPGELFF
TRBJ1-2 15 TRBV6-4 . . TGTGCCAGCAGTGACTCGGCGACAGGAAACTATGGCTACACCTTC CASSDSATGNYGYTF